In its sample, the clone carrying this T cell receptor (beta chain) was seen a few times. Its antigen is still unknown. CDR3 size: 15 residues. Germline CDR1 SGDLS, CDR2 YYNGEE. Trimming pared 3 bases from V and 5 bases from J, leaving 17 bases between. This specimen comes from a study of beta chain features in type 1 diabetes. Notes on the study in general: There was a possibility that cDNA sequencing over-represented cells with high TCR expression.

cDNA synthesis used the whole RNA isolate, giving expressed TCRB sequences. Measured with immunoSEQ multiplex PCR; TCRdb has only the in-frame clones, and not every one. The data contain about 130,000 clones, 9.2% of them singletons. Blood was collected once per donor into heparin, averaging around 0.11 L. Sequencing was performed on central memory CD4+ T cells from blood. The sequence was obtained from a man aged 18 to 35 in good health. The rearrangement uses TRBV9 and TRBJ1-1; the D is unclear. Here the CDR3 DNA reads TGTGCCAGCAGCGCCAGCTTGGGGAGAGGGACTGAAGCTTTCTTT. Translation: CASSASLGRGTEAFF.